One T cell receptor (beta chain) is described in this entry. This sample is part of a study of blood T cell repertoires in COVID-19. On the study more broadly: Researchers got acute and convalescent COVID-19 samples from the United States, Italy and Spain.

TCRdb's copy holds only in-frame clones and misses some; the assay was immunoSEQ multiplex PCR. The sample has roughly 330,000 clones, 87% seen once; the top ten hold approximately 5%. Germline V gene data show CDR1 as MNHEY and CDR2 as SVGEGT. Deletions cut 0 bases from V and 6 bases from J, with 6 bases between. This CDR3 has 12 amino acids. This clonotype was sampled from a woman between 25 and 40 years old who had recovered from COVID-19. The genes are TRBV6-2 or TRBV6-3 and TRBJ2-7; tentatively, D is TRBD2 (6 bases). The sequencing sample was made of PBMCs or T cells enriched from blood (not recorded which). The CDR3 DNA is TGTGCCAGCAGTTACTCGCGGGGCGAGCAGTACTTC. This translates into CASSYSRGEQYF.